These T cell receptor beta chains were read from a single sample in a study of OX40 agonist ivuxolimab in advanced cancers. Clones were sequenced by immunoSEQ multiplex PCR, and TCRdb holds only the in-frame ones, with some missing. The sample includes just over 90,000 clones, more than 85% of them seen just once. The input for sequencing was CD4+ or CD8+ T cells sorted from blood, taken in a trial of the OX40 agonist ivuxolimab. The receptors were sampled from an adult with an advanced solid tumor such as melanoma, head and neck, liver or kidney cancer. Each CDR3 is given with its conserved first and last residue. A D gene is named only where the DNA matches it firmly. Size tells how often a clone was seen (once, few, many) or the class of an expanded clone, and some rows leave it out.

13 | TRBJ1-5 | . | TRBD1 | TRBV2 | TGTGCCAGCAGCGTAGACAGGGATCAGCCCCAGCATTTT | CASSVDRDQPQHF
14 | TRBJ1-1 | . | TRBD1 | TRBV5-6 | TGTGCCAGCAGCGGGGACAGGGGGCAGGGTGAAGCTTTCTTT | CASSGDRGQGEAFF
15 | TRBJ1-2 | once | TRBD1 | TRBV5-1 | TGCGCCAGCAGCCTGGGACAGGGACACCTCTATGGCTACACCTTC | CASSLGQGHLYGYTF
15 | TRBJ2-3 | . | TRBD1 | TRBV4-3 | TGCGCCAGCAGCCAGGGACAGGGGGGTTCGGATACGCAGTATTTT | CASSQGQGGSDTQYF
15 | TRBJ2-1 | . | . | TRBV4-1 | TGCGCCAGCAGCCAAGAATCTTTTGACCTTAATGAGCAGTTCTTC | CASSQESFDLNEQFF
16 | TRBJ2-5 | . | . | TRBV11-1 | TGTGCCAGCAGCTTTTGGCCAGGAGCTGCCCAAGAGACCCAGTACTTC | CASSFWPGAAQETQYF
16 | TRBJ1-1 | . | TRBD1 | TRBV7-9 | TGTGCCAGCAGCCTAACCGACAGGGGGATGAACACTGAAGCTTTCTTT | CASSLTDRGMNTEAFF
19 | TRBJ2-2 | . | . | TRBV15 | TGTGCCACCAGCAGAGGAGGGTGGGGGCTTCCCTCGAACACCGGGGAGCTGTTTTTT | CATSRGGWGLPSNTGELFF
14 | TRBJ1-5 | . | . | TRBV6-1 | TGTGCCAGCTGGGGCCTATATAGCAATCAGCCCCAGCATTTT | CASWGLYSNQPQHF
16 | TRBJ2-2 | . | . | TRBV27 | TGTGCCAGCAGTTTACTGGGCGGGGCGAACACCGGGGAGCTGTTTTTT | CASSLLGGANTGELFF
15 | TRBJ1-6 | . | TRBD1 | TRBV19 | TGTGCCAGTAGTAGCGGGACAGGGGGCCTTTCACCCCTCCACTTT | CASSSGTGGLSPLHF
15 | TRBJ1-2 | . | . | TRBV7-2 | TGTGCCAGCAGCTTAATCCGCAGGACTAACTATGGCTACACCTTC | CASSLIRRTNYGYTF
13 | TRBJ2-5 | once | . | TRBV19 | TGTGCCAGTAGTATAGAATCCCAGGAGACCCAGTACTTC | CASSIESQETQYF
13 | TRBJ1-2 | . | . | TRBV13 | TGTGCCAGCAGCTTGGGCAGGAGCTATGGCTACACCTTC | CASSLGRSYGYTF
14 | TRBJ1-3 | once | TRBD1 | TRBV6-1 | TGTGCCAGCAGTCCACAGGGGGCTGGAAACACCATATATTTT | CASSPQGAGNTIYF
11 | TRBJ2-7 | . | . | TRBV10-1 | TGCGCCAGCAGTGAGGGACGGGAGCAGTACTTC | CASSEGREQYF
15 | TRBJ2-3 | . | . | TRBV4-1 | TGCGCCAGCAGCCAAGATCCCGCCGCGACAGATACGCAGTATTTT | CASSQDPAATDTQYF
14 | TRBJ1-1 | . | . | TRBV7-6 | TGTGCCAGCAGCTTAGGCCCAGGCCCAGCAGAAGCTTTCTTT | CASSLGPGPAEAFF
15 | TRBJ1-6 | . | . | TRBV27 | TGTGCCAGCAGTTTATCTGACAGCCGTGGTTCACCCCTCCACTTT | CASSLSDSRGSPLHF
15 | TRBJ1-2 | . | . | TRBV5-4 | TGTGCCAGCAGCTTGATTTGGGGGGCATCGCTTGGCTACACCTTC | CASSLIWGASLGYTF
16 | TRBJ1-2 | . | . | TRBV6-1 | TGTGCCAGCAGTGATTCTTACAGGGTGGCCAAACGGGGCTACACCTTC | CASSDSYRVAKRGYTF
16 | TRBJ1-6 | once | . | TRBV13 | TGTGCCAGCAGCCCCGGACGGAACTCCTATAATTCACCCCTCCACTTT | CASSPGRNSYNSPLHF
15 | TRBJ2-5 | . | TRBD1 | TRBV9 | TGTGCCAGCAGCTTCCGGGACAGGGTTGGAGAGACCCAGTACTTC | CASSFRDRVGETQYF
17 | TRBJ2-1 | . | TRBD2 | TRBV4-2 | TGTGCCAGCAGCCAAGTAATAAGGACTAGCGGGAGCGAAGAGCAGTTCTTC | CASSQVIRTSGSEEQFF
12 | TRBJ2-7 | . | TRBD2 | TRBV7-8 | TGTGCCAGCAGCGTGAGCGGGAACGAGCAGTACTTC | CASSVSGNEQYF
12 | TRBJ2-7 | . | . | TRBV11-2 | TGTGCCAGCAGGGAAGGACTTTACGAGCAGTACTTC | CASREGLYEQYF
15 | TRBJ2-1 | . | . | TRBV5-1 | TGCGCCAGCAGCTTGGCCCAGGACAGAGGGAATGAGCAGTTCTTC | CASSLAQDRGNEQFF
13 | TRBJ2-5 | . | . | TRBV5-1 | TGCGCCAGCAGCTTTCGGGGGCAAGAGACCCAGTACTTC | CASSFRGQETQYF
12 | TRBJ1-2 | . | . | TRBV19 | TGTGCCAGTAGTCCGGCGGTGCTAGGCTACACCTTC | CASSPAVLGYTF
14 | TRBJ1-2 | . | . | TRBV4-1 | TGCGCCAGCAGCCAATTACCAAGCGCCTATGGCTACACCTTC | CASSQLPSAYGYTF
10 | TRBJ2-7 | once | . | TRBV6-5 | TGTGCCAGCAGCCATTACGAGCAGTACTTC | CASSHYEQYF
11 | TRBJ2-3 | once | . | TRBV25-1 | TGTGCCAGCAGTCGGGCAGATACGCAGTATTTT | CASSRADTQYF
13 | TRBJ2-7 | . | . | TRBV2 | TGTGCCAGCAGTATACAGACCTCCTACGAGCAGTACTTC | CASSIQTSYEQYF
13 | TRBJ2-1 | . | . | TRBV19 | TGTGCCAGTAGTAGGGACCTATTTTTTGAGCAGTTCTTC | CASSRDLFFEQFF
13 | TRBJ1-1 | . | . | TRBV27 | TGTGCCAGCAGTGCCCTTATGAACACTGAAGCTTTCTTT | CASSALMNTEAFF
13 | TRBJ2-5 | . | . | TRBV13 | TGTGCCAGCAGCTTACGCAGTCAAGAGACCCAGTACTTC | CASSLRSQETQYF
13 | TRBJ1-1 | . | . | TRBV28 | TGTGCCAGCAGTTTAGAGGATCGCACTGAAGCTTTCTTT | CASSLEDRTEAFF
14 | TRBJ2-5 | . | . | TRBV29-1 | TGCAGCGTTGATCCCACGGGGGCCGGAGAGACCCAGTACTTC | CSVDPTGAGETQYF
14 | TRBJ1-6 | . | . | TRBV13 | TGTGCCAGCAGCTTCGGCAGGCGACATTCATCCCTCCACTTT | CASSFGRRHSSLHF
17 | TRBJ1-2 | . | . | TRBV12-5 | TGTGCTAGTGGTCCTCCAGGGAGTGATCATGGGAACTATGGCTACACCTTC | CASGPPGSDHGNYGYTF
14 | TRBJ2-7 | once | TRBD1 | TRBV5-8 | TGTGCCAGCAGCCCAAGGACAGGCTCCTACGAGCAGTACTTC | CASSPRTGSYEQYF
14 | TRBJ2-7 | . | TRBD2 | TRBV30 | TGTGCCTGGAGTGGGCCTAGCGGGAGCTACGAGCAGTACTTC | CAWSGPSGSYEQYF
10 | TRBJ1-2 | . | . | TRBV9 | TGTGCCAGCAGCGTAGGGGGCCCCTACTTC | CASSVGGPYF
15 | TRBJ1-1 | . | . | TRBV5-6 | TGTGCCAGCAGCTTGGTCGTGGGGCTGGACACTGAAGCTTTCTTT | CASSLVVGLDTEAFF
13 | TRBJ1-1 | . | . | TRBV4-2 | TGTGCCAGCAGCCAAGATTTAGGCACTGAAGCTTTCTTT | CASSQDLGTEAFF